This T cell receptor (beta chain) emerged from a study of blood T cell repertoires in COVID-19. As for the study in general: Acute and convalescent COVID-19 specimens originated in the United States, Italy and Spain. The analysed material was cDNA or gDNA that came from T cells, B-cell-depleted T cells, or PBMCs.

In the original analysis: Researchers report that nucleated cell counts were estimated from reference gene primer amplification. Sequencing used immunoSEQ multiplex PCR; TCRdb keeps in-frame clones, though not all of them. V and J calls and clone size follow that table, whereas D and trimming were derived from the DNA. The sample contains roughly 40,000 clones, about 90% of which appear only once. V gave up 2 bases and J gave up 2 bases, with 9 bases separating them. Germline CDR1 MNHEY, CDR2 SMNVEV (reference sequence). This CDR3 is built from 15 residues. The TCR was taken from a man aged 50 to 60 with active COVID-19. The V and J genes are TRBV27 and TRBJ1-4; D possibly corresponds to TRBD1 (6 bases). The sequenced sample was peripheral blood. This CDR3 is CASSLTRGTNEKLFF. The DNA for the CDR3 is TGTGCCAGCAGTTTAACCAGGGGCACTAATGAAAAACTGTTTTTT.